Shown below are 8 T cell receptor beta chains from a single sample sequenced in a study of OX40 agonist ivuxolimab in advanced cancers. Here immunoSEQ multiplex PCR was the method, and the copy in TCRdb shows in-frame clones only, minus some. This table has more than 60,000 clones, more than 60% appearing once. The specimen was CD4+ or CD8+ T cells sorted from blood, collected in a trial of the OX40 agonist ivuxolimab. The receptors here all came from an adult with an advanced solid tumor such as melanoma, head and neck, liver or kidney cancer.

The CDR3 region is CASRRDRGRPGEQYF. The CDR3 coding sequence is TGTGCCAGCAGAAGAGACAGGGGGCGCCCAGGCGAGCAGTACTTC. The chain joins TRBV6-6 to TRBJ2-7; 10 bases agree with TRBD1. Trimming removed 6 bases from V and 6 bases from J; junction bases left unmatched: 11. The germline V gene encodes CDR1 MNHNY and CDR2 SVGAGI (reference sequence). There are 15 residues in the CDR3.

J is TRBJ2-7 and V is TRBV6-6, with TRBD2 matching 13 bases. The CDR3 is 16 residues long. The J segment lost 3 bases and the V segment lost 5 bases, leaving 7 bases of the junction unmatched. CDR1 and CDR2 from the germline V gene are MNHNY and SVGAGI (reference sequence). CDR3 sequence: CASSRGLAGSNYEQYF. The CDR3 DNA sequence: TGTGCCAGCAGTCGGGGACTAGCGGGATCCAACTACGAGCAGTACTTC.

The chain employs TRBV15 and TRBJ1-1; D is unresolved. The ends were cut back, 3 bases at V and 1 base at J, with 6 bases in the middle. The CDR3 loop spans 13 amino acids. The V gene's germline CDR1 is LNHNV and CDR2 YYDKDF (reference sequence). The CDR3 sequence is CATSRLTNTEAFF. The CDR3 bases are TGTGCCACCAGCAGGTTAACGAACACTGAAGCTTTCTTT.

This clone showed up just once. The chain uses TRBV2 and TRBJ1-5; TRBD1 might be the D (5 bases). Trimming pared 4 bases from V and 12 bases from J, leaving 22 bases between. The CDR3 contains 15 residues. Germline V lookup: CDR1 SNHLY, CDR2 FYNNEI. This CDR3 reads CASSVMRGGTTGQHF. CDR3 DNA: TGTGCCAGCAGTGTTATGCGCGGTGGGACCACCGGCCAGCATTTT.

The J gene is TRBJ2-5, the V gene TRBV19, with TRBD2 matching over 7 bases. The V gene end was trimmed by 4 bases and the J gene end by 5 bases; junction bases not matched to a gene: 4. Germline loops: CDR1 LNHDA, CDR2 SQIVND (reference sequence). The CDR3 sequence is 13 residues long. CDR3 DNA sequence: TGTGCCAGTAGTAGGGGGACTATCGAGACCCAGTACTTC. This codes for CASSRGTIETQYF. Full variable domain (outside the CDR3, taken from reference TRBV19 and TRBJ2-5): DGGITQSPKYLFRKEGQNVTLSCEQNLNHDAMYWYRQDPGQGLRLIYYSQIVNDFQKGDIAEGYSVSREKKESFPLTVTSAQKNPTAFYLCASSRGTIETQYFGPGTRLLVL.

The rearrangement uses TRBV7-9 and TRBJ1-2, with 7 nucleotides matching TRBD1. Trimming cost V 1 base and J 6 bases; bases outside gene matches: 8. The CDR3 covers 15 residues. CDR1 is SEHNR, CDR2 FQNEAQ, per germline (reference sequence). The DNA for the CDR3 is TGTGCCAGCAGCTTAGTGGGACAGAGATGGGATGGCTACACCTTC. Encoded protein: CASSLVGQRWDGYTF.

The chain links TRBV19 to TRBJ2-7; 8 positions match TRBD1. The V segment lost 5 bases and the J segment 4 bases; nucleotides outside the gene matches: 7. This CDR3 region has 14 residues. Germline V gene sequence: CDR1 LNHDA, CDR2 SQIVND (reference sequence). CDR3: CASSSQGQVYEQYF. CDR3 in DNA: TGTGCCAGTAGTTCACAGGGACAGGTATACGAGCAGTACTTC. The full variable domain, its missing parts supplied by reference TRBV19 and TRBJ2-7, is DGGITQSPKYLFRKEGQNVTLSCEQNLNHDAMYWYRQDPGQGLRLIYYSQIVNDFQKGDIAEGYSVSREKKESFPLTVTSAQKNPTAFYLCASSSQGQVYEQYFGPGTRLTVT.

The chain links TRBV5-5 to TRBJ2-7; 9 positions match TRBD1. CDR1 and CDR2 from the germline V gene are SGHKS and YYEKEE (reference sequence). The length of the CDR3 is 16 residues. V shed 4 bases and J 2 bases; nucleotides not matched to a gene: 10. In nucleotides, the CDR3 is TGTGCCAGCAGCACGCGGACAGGGGCCCTACCCTACGAGCAGTACTTC. This codes for CASSTRTGALPYEQYF.